Listed here is a single T cell receptor (beta chain). Researchers amplified the TCR beta CDR3 regions from RNA transcripts. With the HTBI primer set, the TCR CDR3 went through a first round of RT-PCR. From the multiplex PCR reads, TCRdb called clonotypes with MiXCR, one entry per CDR3 protein. The repertoire holds 300,000 to 400,000 distinct CDR3 sequences, with roughly 13% as singletons. The CDR3 length is 12 residues. V was cut by 3 bases and J by 6 bases, with 5 bases left in between. Germline V gives CDR1 SGHTA, CDR2 FQGNSA. This entry is derived from a study of T cells in Graves' hyperthyroidism and ophthalmopathy.

Sequencing used blood. The chain couples TRBV7-2 to TRBJ1-4; no reliable D call. The clonotype was recovered from a woman in her twenties or thirties with Graves' hyperthyroidism. The CDR3 loop reads CASSFAYEKLFF. The CDR3 DNA reads as TGTGCCAGCAGCTTTGCTTATGAAAAACTGTTTTTT.